This TCR beta chain comes out of a study of response to subunit inactivated influenza vaccine. The study, taken as a whole, reports: The authors offered the suggestion that each seasonal influenza vaccination recruits few new T cells.

V was shortened by 2 bases and J by 1 base, with 9 bases between the two germline ends. Germline-derived CDR1 and CDR2 are LGHNA and YSLEER. The CDR3 runs 15 residues. This clonotype was seen only a few times. No antigen is known for it. A single record per CDR3 protein comes from TCRdb applying MiXCR to the RT-PCR reads. The sample includes approximately 500,000 distinct CDR3 sequences, 12% to 15% seen only once; the top ten take roughly 11%. The rearrangement joins TRBV4-3 to TRBJ2-1, with TRBD1 as a possible D gene (6 bases). The source of this sequence is a man aged 50 or older who received an inactivated influenza vaccine. Specimen: PBMCs from blood, collected roughly 12 days after vaccination. This chain's CDR3 is CASSQTGMSYNEQFF. The CDR3 coding sequence is TGCGCCAGCAGCCAAACAGGGATGTCCTACAATGAGCAGTTCTTC.